The clone carrying this T cell receptor (beta chain) was observed a few times. Its antigen is undetermined. The CDR3 is 13 amino acids. The V and J ends lost 0 bases and 6 bases respectively, with 9 bases between them. Germline assignment: CDR1 SGHDT and CDR2 YYEEEE. The data derive from a study of T cell repertoires in cytomegalovirus infection. Turning to the study itself: Public TCR beta signatures provided an indication of both CMV infection and a matching HLA type. General study results and limits: Ex vivo responses were dominated by HLA-C-restricted CMV-specific TCR beta clonotypes. There were carriers of CMV plus the relevant HLA, and cumulative public TCR beta family frequency identified them.

MiXCR was run by TCRdb on the reads, yielding one entry per CDR3 protein. This sample has some 600,000 distinct CDR3 sequences, with approximately 24% found just once. This TCR was sampled from a human donor in good health (CMV status not recorded). Some clones in this sample may be carry-over from other donors' samples. The rearrangement uses TRBV5-6 and TRBJ1-2; D call uncertain. Specimen: CD8+ T cells from PBMCs. CDR3 protein: CASSLEVDHGYTF. The CDR3 DNA reads TGTGCCAGCAGCTTGGAAGTGGATCATGGCTACACCTTC.